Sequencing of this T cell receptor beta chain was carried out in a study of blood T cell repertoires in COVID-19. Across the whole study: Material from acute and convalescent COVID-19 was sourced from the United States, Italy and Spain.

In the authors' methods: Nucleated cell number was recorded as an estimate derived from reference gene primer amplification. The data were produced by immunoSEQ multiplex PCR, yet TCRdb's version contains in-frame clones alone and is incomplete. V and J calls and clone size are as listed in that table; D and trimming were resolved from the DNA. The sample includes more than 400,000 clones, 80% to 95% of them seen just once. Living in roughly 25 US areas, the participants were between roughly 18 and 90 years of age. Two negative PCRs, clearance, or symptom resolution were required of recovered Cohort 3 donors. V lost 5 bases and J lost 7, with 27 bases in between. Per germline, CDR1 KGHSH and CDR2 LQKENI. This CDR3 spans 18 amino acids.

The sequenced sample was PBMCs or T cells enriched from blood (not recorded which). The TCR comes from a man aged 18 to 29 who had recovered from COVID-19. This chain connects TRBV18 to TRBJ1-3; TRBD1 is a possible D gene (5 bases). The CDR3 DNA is TGTGCCAGCTCAAACTCCCAACTGACAGCCAAAAAAGGGAACACCATATATTTT. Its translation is CASSNSQLTAKKGNTIYF.